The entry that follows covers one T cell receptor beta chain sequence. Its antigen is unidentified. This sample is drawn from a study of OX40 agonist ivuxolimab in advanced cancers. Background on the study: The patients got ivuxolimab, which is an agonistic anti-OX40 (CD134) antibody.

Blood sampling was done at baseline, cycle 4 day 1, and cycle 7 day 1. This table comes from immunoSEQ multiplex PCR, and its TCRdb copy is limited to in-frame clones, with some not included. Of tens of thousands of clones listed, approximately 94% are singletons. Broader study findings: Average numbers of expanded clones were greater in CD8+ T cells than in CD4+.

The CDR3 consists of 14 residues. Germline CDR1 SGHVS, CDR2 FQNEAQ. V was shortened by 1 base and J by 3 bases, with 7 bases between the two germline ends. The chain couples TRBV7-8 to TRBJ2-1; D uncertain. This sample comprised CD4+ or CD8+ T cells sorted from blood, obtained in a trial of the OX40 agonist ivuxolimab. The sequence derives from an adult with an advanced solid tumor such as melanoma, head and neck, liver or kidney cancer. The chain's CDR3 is CASSLVFDYNEQFF. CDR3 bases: TGTGCCAGCAGCTTAGTGTTCGACTACAATGAGCAGTTCTTC.